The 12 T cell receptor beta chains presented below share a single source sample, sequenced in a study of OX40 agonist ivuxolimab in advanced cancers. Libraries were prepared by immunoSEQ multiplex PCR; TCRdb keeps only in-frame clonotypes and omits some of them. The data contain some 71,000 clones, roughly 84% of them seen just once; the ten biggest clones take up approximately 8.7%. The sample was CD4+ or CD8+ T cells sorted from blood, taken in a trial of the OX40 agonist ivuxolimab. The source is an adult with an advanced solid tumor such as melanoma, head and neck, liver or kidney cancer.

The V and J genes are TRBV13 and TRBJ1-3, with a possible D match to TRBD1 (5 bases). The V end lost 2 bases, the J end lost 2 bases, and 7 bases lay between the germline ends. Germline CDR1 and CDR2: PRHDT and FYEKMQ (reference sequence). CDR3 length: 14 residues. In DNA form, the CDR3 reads TGTGCCAGCAGCTTACAGGGCACTGGAAACACCATATATTTT. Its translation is CASSLQGTGNTIYF.

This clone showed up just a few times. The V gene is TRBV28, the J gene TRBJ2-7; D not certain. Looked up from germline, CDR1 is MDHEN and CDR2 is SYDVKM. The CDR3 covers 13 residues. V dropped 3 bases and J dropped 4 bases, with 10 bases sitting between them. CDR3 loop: CASSFQLRYEQYF. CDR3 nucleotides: TGTGCCAGCAGTTTCCAGCTCCGATACGAGCAGTACTTC.

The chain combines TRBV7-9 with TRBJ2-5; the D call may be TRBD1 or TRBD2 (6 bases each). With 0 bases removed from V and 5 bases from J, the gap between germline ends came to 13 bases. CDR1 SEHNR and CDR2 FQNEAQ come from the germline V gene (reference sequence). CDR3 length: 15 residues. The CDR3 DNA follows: TGTGCCAGCAGCTTAGCGCCCGGGGGCCTGGAGACCCAGTACTTC. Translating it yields CASSLAPGGLETQYF.

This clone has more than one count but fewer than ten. CDR3 DNA: TGTGCCAGCAGGGAAATCAGGGATGGGTCACCCCTCCACTTT. Translation: CASREIRDGSPLHF. The chain joins TRBV27 to TRBJ1-6, with a tentative D call TRBD1 (5 bases). Germline V gene sequence: CDR1 MNHEY, CDR2 SMNVEV (reference sequence). The CDR3 runs to 14 residues. Between the trimmed V and J ends, which lost 6 bases and 10 bases, there was a span of 16 bases.

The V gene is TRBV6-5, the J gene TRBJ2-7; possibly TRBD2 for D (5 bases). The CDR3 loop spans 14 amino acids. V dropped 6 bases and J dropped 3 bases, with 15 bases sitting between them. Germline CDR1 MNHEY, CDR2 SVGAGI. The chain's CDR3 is CASRPPGNLYEQYF. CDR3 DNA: TGTGCCAGCAGACCACCGGGAAACCTCTACGAGCAGTACTTC.

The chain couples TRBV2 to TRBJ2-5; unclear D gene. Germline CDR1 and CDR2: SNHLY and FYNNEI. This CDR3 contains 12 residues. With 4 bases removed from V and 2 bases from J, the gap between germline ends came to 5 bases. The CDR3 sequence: CASSGRQETQYF. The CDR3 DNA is TGTGCCAGCAGTGGGCGGCAAGAGACCCAGTACTTC.

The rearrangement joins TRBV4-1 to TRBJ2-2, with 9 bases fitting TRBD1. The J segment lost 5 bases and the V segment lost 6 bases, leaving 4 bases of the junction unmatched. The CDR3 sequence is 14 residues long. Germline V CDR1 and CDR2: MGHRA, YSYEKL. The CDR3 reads CASSPGQGTGELFF. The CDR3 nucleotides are TGCGCCAGCAGTCCGGGACAGGGAACCGGGGAGCTGTTTTTT.

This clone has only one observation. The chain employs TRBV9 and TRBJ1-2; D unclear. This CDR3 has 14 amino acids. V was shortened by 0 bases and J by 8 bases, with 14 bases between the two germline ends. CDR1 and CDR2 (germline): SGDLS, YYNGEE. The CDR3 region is CASSVESVSGGYTF. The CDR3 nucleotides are TGTGCCAGCAGCGTAGAAAGTGTTAGCGGGGGCTACACCTTC.

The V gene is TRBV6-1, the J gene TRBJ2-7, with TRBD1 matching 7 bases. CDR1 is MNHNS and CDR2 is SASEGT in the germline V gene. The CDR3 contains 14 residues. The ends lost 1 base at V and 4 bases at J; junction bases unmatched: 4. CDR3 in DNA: TGTGCCAGCAGTGAAGACAGGGGATTTTACGAGCAGTACTTC. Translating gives CASSEDRGFYEQYF.

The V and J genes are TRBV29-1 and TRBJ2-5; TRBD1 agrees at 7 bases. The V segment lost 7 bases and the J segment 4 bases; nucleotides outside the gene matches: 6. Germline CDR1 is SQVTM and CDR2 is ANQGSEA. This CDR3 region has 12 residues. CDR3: CSEKTGVETQYF. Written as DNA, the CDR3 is TGCAGCGAAAAAACAGGGGTAGAGACCCAGTACTTC.

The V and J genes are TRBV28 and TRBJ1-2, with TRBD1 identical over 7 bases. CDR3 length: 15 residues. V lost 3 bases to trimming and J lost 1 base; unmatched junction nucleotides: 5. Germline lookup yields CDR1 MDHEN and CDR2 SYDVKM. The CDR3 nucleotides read TGTGCCAGCAGTTTTAGGGGGCTGCTTAACTATGGCTACACCTTC. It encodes CASSFRGLLNYGYTF.

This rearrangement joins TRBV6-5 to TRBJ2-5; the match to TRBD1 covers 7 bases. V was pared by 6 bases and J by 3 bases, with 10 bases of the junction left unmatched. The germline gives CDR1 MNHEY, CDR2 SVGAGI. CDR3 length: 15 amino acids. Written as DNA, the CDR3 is TGTGCCAGCAGCAGAGCCGGGACAGTAAAAGAGACCCAGTACTTC. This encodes CASSRAGTVKETQYF.